The sequence of this T cell receptor (beta chain) was determined in a study of blood T cell repertoires in COVID-19. Study overall: T cells, B-cell-depleted T cells, or PBMCs supplied cDNA or gDNA.

The CDR3 contains 17 residues. Per the germline V gene, CDR1 is LGHDT and CDR2 is YNNKEL (reference sequence). V lost 1 base to trimming and J lost 3 bases, with 18 bases between them. Measured with immunoSEQ multiplex PCR; TCRdb has only the in-frame clones, and not every one. Among some 150,000 clones listed, about 85% were seen once. V is TRBV3-1 (or the pseudogene TRBV3-2) and J is TRBJ1-2; D possibly corresponds to TRBD1 (5 bases). The sample comprised peripheral blood. This TCR was recovered from a human donor in a cohort sampled during active COVID-19. DNA for the CDR3: TGTGCCAGCAGCCAAGTTCCCTGGGGCAGTAGGGACTATGGCTACACCTTC. Amino acids: CASSQVPWGSRDYGYTF.